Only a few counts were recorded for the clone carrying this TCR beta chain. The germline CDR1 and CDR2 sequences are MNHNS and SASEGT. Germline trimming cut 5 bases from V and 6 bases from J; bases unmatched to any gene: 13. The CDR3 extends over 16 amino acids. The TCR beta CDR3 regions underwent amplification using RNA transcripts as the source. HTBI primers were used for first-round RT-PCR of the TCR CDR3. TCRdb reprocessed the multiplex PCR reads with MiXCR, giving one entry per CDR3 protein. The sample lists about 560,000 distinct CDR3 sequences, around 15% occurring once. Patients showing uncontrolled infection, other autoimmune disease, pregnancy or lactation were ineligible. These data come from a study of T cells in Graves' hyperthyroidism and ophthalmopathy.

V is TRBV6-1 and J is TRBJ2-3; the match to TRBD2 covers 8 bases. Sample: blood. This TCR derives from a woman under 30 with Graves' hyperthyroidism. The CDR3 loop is CASSRGGGGPFDTQYF. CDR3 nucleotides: TGTGCCAGCAGTCGGGGGGGGGGAGGGCCCTTCGATACGCAGTATTTT.